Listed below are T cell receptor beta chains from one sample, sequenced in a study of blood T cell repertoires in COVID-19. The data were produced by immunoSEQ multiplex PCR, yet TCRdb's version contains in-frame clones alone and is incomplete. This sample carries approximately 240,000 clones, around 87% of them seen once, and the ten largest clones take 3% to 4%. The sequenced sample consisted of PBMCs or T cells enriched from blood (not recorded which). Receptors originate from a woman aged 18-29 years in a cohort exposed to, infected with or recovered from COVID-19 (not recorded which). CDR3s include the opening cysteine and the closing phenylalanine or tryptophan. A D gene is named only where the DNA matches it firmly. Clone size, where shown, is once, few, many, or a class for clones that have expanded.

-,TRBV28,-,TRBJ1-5,CASSFGVGQPQHF,TGTGCCAGCAGTTTCGGGGTTGGCCAGCCCCAGCATTTT
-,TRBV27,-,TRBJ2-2,CASSSDRRYTGELFF,TGTGCCAGCAGTTCCGACAGAAGGTACACCGGGGAGCTGTTTTTT
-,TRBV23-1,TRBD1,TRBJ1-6,CASSPRTGMASPLHF,TGCGCCAGCAGTCCCCGGACAGGGATGGCTTCACCCCTCCACTTT
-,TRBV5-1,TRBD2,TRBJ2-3,CASRTSGGADTQYF,TGCGCCAGCAGGACTAGCGGGGGGGCAGATACGCAGTATTTT
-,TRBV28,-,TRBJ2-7,CASRRGIGGEQYF,TGTGCCAGCAGAAGGGGGATAGGTGGAGAGCAGTACTTC
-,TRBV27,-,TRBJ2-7,CASKGQLSYEQYF,TGTGCCAGCAAAGGACAGCTCTCCTACGAGCAGTACTTC
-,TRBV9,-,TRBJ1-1,CASSPIYQGMGEAFF,TGTGCCAGCAGCCCTATATACCAGGGGATGGGTGAAGCTTTCTTT
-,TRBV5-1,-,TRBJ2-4,CASSLGLIQPMVQYF,TGCGCCAGCAGCTTGGGACTGATACAACCTATGGTTCAGTACTTC
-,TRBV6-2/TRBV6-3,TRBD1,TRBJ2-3,CASSPSGQHLIDTQYF,TGTGCCAGCAGCCCTTCGGGACAGCACCTGATAGATACGCAGTATTTT
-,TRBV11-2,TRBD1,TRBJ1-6,CASSSDRENSPLHF,TGTGCCAGCAGCTCCGACAGGGAAAATTCACCCCTCCACTTT
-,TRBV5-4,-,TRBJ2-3,CASSLDLGGKGTDTQYF,TGTGCCAGCAGCCTCGACCTGGGGGGAAAAGGCACAGATACGCAGTATTTT
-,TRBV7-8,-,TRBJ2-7,CASSLAGDPEQYF,TGTGCCAGCAGCTTAGCGGGAGATCCCGAGCAGTACTTC
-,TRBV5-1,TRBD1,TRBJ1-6,CASSLASGTVYNSPLHF,TGCGCCAGCAGCTTGGCCTCCGGGACAGTCTATAATTCACCCCTCCACTTT
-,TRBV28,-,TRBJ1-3,CASSLSRGGTIYF,TGTGCCAGCAGTTTATCCAGGGGTGGCACCATATATTTT
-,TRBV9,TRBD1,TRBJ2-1,CASSVGVGQGRNEQFF,TGTGCCAGCAGCGTAGGGGTGGGACAGGGAAGAAATGAGCAGTTCTTC
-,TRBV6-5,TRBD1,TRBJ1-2,CASSQPPGQGNGYTF,TGTGCCAGCAGTCAACCTCCCGGACAGGGGAATGGCTACACCTTC
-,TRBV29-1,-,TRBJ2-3,CSVGQASDTQYF,TGCAGCGTTGGACAGGCTTCAGATACGCAGTATTTT
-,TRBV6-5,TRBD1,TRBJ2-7,CASSYGSDRVHEQYF,TGTGCCAGCAGTTACGGTTCCGACAGGGTCCACGAGCAGTACTTC
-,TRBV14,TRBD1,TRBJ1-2,CASSQRNRGSWGYTF,TGTGCCAGCAGCCAGAGGAACAGGGGATCGTGGGGCTACACCTTC
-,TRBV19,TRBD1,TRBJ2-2,CASSIDLGQINTGELFF,TGTGCCAGTAGTATAGATCTGGGACAGATAAACACCGGGGAGCTGTTTTTT
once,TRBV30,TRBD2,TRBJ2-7,CAWRTLAVGEQYF,TGTGCCTGGAGGACCCTAGCGGTGGGGGAGCAGTACTTC
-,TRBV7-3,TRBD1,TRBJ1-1,CASSPSGQGEAFF,TGTGCCAGCAGCCCCTCGGGACAGGGGGAGGCTTTCTTT
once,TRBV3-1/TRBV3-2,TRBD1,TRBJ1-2,CASSPQGADDYTF,TGTGCCAGCAGCCCTCAGGGGGCAGACGACTACACCTTC
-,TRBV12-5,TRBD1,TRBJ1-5,CASGPTGDPQAQHF,TGTGCTAGTGGTCCCACAGGGGACCCCCAGGCCCAGCATTTT
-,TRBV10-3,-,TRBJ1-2,CAIDNRDYGYTF,TGTGCCATCGATAATCGGGACTATGGCTACACCTTC
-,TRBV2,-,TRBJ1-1,CASESASGIGTEAFF,TGTGCCAGCGAATCAGCTAGCGGGATTGGCACTGAAGCTTTCTTT
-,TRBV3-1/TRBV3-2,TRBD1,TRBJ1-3,CASSHKTGWNTIYF,TGTGCCAGCAGCCATAAGACAGGGTGGAACACCATATATTTT
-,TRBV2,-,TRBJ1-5,CASSEWGGEQPQHF,TGTGCCAGCAGTGAATGGGGGGGGGAGCAGCCCCAGCATTTT
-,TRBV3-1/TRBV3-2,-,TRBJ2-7,CASSQVTGYEQYF,TGTGCCAGCAGCCAAGTCACGGGCTACGAGCAGTACTTC